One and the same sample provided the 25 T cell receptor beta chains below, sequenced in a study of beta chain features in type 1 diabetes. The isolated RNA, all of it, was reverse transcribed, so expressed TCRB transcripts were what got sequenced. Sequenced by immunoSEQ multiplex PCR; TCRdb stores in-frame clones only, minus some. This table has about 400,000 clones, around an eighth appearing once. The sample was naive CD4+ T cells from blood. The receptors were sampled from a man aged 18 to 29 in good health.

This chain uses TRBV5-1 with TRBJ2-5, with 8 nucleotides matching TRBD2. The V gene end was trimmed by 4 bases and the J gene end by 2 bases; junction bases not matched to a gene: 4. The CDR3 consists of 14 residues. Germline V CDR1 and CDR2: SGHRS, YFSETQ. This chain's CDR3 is CASSLSGKQETQYF. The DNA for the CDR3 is TGCGCCAGCAGCCTTAGCGGGAAACAAGAGACCCAGTACTTC.

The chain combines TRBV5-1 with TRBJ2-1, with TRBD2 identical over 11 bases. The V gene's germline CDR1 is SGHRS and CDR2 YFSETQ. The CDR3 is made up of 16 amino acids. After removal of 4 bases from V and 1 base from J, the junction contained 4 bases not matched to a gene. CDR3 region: CASSPASGGSYNEQFF. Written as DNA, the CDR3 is TGCGCCAGCAGCCCGGCTAGCGGGGGGTCCTACAATGAGCAGTTCTTC.

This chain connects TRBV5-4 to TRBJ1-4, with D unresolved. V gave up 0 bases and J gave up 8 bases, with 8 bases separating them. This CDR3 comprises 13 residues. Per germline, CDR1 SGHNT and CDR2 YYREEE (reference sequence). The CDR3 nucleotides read TGTGCCAGCAGCTTGGTTTTCGGGGAAAAACTGTTTTTT. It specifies CASSLVFGEKLFF.

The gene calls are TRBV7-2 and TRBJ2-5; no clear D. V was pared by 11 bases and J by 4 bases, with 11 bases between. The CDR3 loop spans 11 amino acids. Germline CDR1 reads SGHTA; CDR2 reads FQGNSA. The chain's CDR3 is CAVFYGETQYF. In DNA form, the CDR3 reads TGTGCCGTGTTCTATGGAGAGACCCAGTACTTC.

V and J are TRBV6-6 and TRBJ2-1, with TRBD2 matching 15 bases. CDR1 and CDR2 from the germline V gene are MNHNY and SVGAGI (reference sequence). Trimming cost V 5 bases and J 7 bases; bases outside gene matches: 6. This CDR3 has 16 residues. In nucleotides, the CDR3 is TGTGCCAGCAGTCCCTTGGGACTAGCGGGGGGAAATGAGCAGTTCTTC. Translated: CASSPLGLAGGNEQFF.

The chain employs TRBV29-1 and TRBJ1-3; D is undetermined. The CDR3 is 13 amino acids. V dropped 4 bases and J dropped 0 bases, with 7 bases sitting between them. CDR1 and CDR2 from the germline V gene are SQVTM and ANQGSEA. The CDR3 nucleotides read TGCAGCGTTGGCGGCGTCTCTGGAAACACCATATATTTT. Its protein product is CSVGGVSGNTIYF.

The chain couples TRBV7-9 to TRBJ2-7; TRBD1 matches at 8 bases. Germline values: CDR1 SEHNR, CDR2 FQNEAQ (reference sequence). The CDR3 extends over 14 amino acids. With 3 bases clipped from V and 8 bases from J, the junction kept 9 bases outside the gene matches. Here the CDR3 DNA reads TGTGCCAGCAGCTTGACCCTGACAGGGGATCAGCAGTACTTC. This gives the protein CASSLTLTGDQQYF. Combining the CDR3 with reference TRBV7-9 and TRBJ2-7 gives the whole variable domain DTGVSQNPRHKITKRGQNVTFRCDPISEHNRLYWYRQTLGQGPEFLTYFQNEAQLEKSRLLSDRFSAERPKGSFSTLEIQRTEQGDSAMYLCASSLTLTGDQQYFGPGTRLTVT.

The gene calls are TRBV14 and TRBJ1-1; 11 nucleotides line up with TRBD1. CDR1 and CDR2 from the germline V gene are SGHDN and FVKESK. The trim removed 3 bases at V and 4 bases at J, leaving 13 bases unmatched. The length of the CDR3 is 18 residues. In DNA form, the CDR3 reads TGTGCCAGCAGCCACTTCTACACCGGGACAGGGGGTGTCACTGAAGCTTTCTTT. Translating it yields CASSHFYTGTGGVTEAFF.

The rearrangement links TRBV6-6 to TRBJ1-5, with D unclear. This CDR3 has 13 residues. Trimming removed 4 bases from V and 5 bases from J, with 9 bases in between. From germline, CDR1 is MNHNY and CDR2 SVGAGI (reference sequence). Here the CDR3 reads CASSLRSHQPQHF. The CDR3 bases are TGTGCCAGCAGTTTGCGGTCCCATCAGCCCCAGCATTTT.

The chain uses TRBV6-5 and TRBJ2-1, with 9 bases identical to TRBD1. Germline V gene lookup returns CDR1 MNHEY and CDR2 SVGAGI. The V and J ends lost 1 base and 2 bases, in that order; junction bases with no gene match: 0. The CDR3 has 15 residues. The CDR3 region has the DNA TGTGCCAGCAGTTACTGGGACAGGGCCTACAATGAGCAGTTCTTC. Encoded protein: CASSYWDRAYNEQFF.

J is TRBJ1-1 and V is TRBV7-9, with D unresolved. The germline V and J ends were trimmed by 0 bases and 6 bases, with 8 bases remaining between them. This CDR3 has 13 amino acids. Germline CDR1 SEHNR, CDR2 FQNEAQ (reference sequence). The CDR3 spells CASSLARGSEAFF. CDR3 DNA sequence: TGTGCCAGCAGCTTAGCTCGAGGTTCTGAAGCTTTCTTT. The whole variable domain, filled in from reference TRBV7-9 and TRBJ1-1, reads DTGVSQNPRHKITKRGQNVTFRCDPISEHNRLYWYRQTLGQGPEFLTYFQNEAQLEKSRLLSDRFSAERPKGSFSTLEIQRTEQGDSAMYLCASSLARGSEAFFGQGTRLTVV.

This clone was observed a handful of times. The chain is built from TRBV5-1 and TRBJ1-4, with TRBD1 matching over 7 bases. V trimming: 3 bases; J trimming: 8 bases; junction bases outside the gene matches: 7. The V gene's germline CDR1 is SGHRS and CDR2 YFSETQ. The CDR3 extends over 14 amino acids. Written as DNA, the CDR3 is TGCGCCAGCAGCTCGGGACAGCCCCTCGAAAAACTGTTTTTT. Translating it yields CASSSGQPLEKLFF.

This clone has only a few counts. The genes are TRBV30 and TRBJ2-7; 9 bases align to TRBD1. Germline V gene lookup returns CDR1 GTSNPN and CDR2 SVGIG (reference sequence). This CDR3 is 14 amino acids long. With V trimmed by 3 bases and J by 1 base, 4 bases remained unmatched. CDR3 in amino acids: CAWRRDRVSYEQYF. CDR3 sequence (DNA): TGTGCCTGGAGACGGGACAGGGTTTCCTACGAGCAGTACTTC.

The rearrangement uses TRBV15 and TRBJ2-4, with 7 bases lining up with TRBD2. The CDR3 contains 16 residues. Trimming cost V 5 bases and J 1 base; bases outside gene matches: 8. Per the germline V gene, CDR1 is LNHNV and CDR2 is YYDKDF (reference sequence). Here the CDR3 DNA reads TGTGCCACCAGCTCGGGGTTCGGGAGGGCCAAAAACATTCAGTACTTC. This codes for CATSSGFGRAKNIQYF.

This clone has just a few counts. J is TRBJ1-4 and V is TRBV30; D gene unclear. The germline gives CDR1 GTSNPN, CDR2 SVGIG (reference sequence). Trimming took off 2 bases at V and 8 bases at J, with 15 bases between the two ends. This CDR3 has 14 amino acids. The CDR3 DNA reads TGTGCCTGGAGTCCTCGTTGGGGAGCGGAAAAACTGTTTTTT. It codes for CAWSPRWGAEKLFF.

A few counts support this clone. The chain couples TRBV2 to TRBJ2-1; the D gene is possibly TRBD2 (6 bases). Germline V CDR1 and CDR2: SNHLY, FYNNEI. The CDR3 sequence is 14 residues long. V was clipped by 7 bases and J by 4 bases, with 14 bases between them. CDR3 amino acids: CASNVAGTYNEQFF. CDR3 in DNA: TGTGCCAGCAATGTAGCAGGGACTTACAATGAGCAGTTCTTC. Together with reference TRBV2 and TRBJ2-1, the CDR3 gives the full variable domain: EPEVTQTPSHQVTQMGQEVILRCVPISNHLYFYWYRQILGQKVEFLVSFYNNEISEKSEIFDDQFSVERPDGSNFTLKIRSTKLEDSAMYFCASNVAGTYNEQFFGPGTRLTVL.

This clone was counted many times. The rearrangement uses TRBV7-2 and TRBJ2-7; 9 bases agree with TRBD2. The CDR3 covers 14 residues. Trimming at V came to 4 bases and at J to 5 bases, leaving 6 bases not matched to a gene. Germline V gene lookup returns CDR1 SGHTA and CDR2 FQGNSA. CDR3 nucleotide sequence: TGTGCCAGCAGCTCCGGGACTAGCTACCACGAGCAGTACTTC. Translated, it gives CASSSGTSYHEQYF.

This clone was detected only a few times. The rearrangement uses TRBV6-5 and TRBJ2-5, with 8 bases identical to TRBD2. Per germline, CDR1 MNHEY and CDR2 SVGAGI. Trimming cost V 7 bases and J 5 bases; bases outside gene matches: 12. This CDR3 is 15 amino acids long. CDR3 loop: CASTRAGVLGETQYF. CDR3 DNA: TGTGCCAGCACCCGAGCGGGAGTGCTGGGGGAGACCCAGTACTTC.

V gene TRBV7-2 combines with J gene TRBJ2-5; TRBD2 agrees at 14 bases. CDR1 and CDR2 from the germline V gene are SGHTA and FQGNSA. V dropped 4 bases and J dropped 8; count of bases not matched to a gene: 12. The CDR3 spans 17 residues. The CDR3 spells CASSSGGLAGARTTQYF. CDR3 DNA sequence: TGTGCCAGCAGCTCCGGGGGACTAGCGGGAGCCAGAACAACCCAGTACTTC.

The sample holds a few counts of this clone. The CDR3 region has the DNA TGTGCCAGCAGCTTATCCCTCCTAGCGGGAAGAAATGAGCAGTTCTTC. It encodes CASSLSLLAGRNEQFF. This rearrangement joins TRBV11-2 to TRBJ2-1; 9 bases line up with TRBD2. V shed 2 bases, J shed 7 bases, and the junction held 9 bases outside the gene matches. CDR1 and CDR2 from the germline V gene are SGHAT and FQNNGV. The CDR3 totals 16 residues.

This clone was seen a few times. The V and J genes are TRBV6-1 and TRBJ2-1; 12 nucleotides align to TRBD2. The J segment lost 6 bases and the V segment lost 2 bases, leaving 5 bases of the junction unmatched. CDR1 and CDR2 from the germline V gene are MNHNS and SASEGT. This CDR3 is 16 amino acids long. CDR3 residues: CASSETTSGGINEQFF. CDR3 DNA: TGTGCCAGCAGTGAAACGACTAGCGGGGGAATCAATGAGCAGTTCTTC.

CDR3 nucleotide sequence: TGTGCCAGCCCAGGGAACTATGGCTACACCTTC. Protein product: CASPGNYGYTF. The chain joins TRBV6-1 to TRBJ1-2; possible D gene TRBD1, 5 bases. The germline V gene has CDR1 MNHNS and CDR2 SASEGT. V was shortened by 8 bases and J by 2 bases, with 6 bases between the two germline ends. The CDR3 totals 11 residues.

The DNA for the CDR3 is TGTGCCAGCAGTCAAGGGACTAGCGGAAACCAGTACTTC. Translated, it gives CASSQGTSGNQYF. This rearrangement joins TRBV9 to TRBJ2-7, with 11 bases lining up with TRBD2. Germline V gives CDR1 SGDLS, CDR2 YYNGEE. V trimming: 5 bases; J trimming: 10 bases; junction bases outside the gene matches: 8. There are 13 residues in the CDR3.

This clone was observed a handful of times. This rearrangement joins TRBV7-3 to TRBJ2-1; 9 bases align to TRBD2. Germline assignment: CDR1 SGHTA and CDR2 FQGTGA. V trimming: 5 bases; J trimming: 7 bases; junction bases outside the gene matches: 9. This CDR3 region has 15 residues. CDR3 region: CASSPLASGENEQFF. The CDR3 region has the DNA TGTGCCAGCAGCCCCCTTGCTAGCGGGGAAAATGAGCAGTTCTTC.

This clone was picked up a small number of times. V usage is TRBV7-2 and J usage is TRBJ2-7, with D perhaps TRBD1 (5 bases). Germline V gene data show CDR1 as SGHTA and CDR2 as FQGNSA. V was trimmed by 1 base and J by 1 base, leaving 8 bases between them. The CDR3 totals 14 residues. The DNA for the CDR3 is TGTGCCAGCAGCTTAGACAGGTCTTCCTACGAGCAGTACTTC. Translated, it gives CASSLDRSSYEQYF.